The following is a T cell receptor (beta chain) sequence with its context. Its matching antigen is unknown. From germline, CDR1 is LNHDA and CDR2 SQIVND (reference sequence). Trimming took 6 bases from V and 2 from J; bases not matched to a gene: 3. The CDR3 loop spans 15 amino acids. This record comes from a study of cytomegalovirus exposure and HLA in healthy donors. Study-wide results and limits: Prediction of most subjects' HLA-A and HLA-B alleles by TCR beta sequences was reportedly accurate. Later analysis reportedly placed an Asian-associated ancestry cluster below the roughly 700-donor mean in N-insertions. Rarity characterized most TCR sequences, yet some public TCRs appeared in many donors.

PCR amplification relied on 60 Vbeta primers (plus 13 Jbeta primers). Sequencing used immunoSEQ multiplex PCR; TCRdb keeps in-frame clones, though not all of them. The sample includes about 280,000 clones, roughly 89% of them seen just once. The chain combines TRBV19 with TRBJ2-1, with 11 positions matching TRBD2. The source is a woman between 18 and 29 years old in good health and CMV-seronegative. The material sequenced was PBMCs. Here the CDR3 reads CASRQGLAAYNEQFF. CDR3 coding DNA: TGTGCCAGTAGACAGGGACTAGCGGCCTACAATGAGCAGTTCTTC.